Below are 13 T cell receptor beta chains sequenced from a single sample in a study of shared clonotypes between healthy human individuals. Using immunoSEQ multiplex PCR, the repertoire was profiled, and TCRdb retains in-frame clones only, with some absent. This table holds 2 million to 2.5 million clones, under 95% found once. Sequenced input: naive CD4+ T cells from PBMCs. Noted subset: CD45RA+ positively selected. The receptor source for this set is a man younger than 30 in good health. Some clones in this sample may be carry-over from other donors' samples.

V usage is TRBV5-1 and J usage is TRBJ2-3; no reliable D call. This CDR3 has 16 amino acids. In germline, CDR1 is SGHRS, CDR2 YFSETQ. Trimming left V 1 base short and J 3 bases short, with 15 bases between. The CDR3 DNA reads as TGCGCCAGCAGCTTGACCGGAGCGTCCGTGACAGATACGCAGTATTTT. Translated: CASSLTGASVTDTQYF.

The sample holds a few counts of this clone. Other DNA sequences from this sample encode an identical CDR3 as well. The genes are TRBV5-4 and TRBJ2-3; no firm D call. This CDR3 has 13 amino acids. The V end was cut by 0 bases, the J end by 1 base, with 3 bases between. Germline CDR1 is SGHNT and CDR2 is YYREEE (reference sequence). CDR3 region: CASSLVRTDTQYF. In DNA, the CDR3 is TGTGCCAGCAGCTTGGTCCGCACAGATACGCAGTATTTT.

This chain joins TRBV6-5 and TRBJ1-5, with a possible D match to TRBD1 (5 bases). Germline CDR1 and CDR2: MNHEY and SVGAGI. Trimming took 5 bases from V and 6 from J, leaving 17 bases between them. CDR3 size: 15 residues. The CDR3 sequence: CASSTRRVGAQPQHF. For the CDR3, the DNA is TGTGCCAGCAGTACCAGGAGGGTCGGGGCTCAGCCCCAGCATTTT.

With regard to this clone: This CDR3 is also generated by other DNA sequences in the sample. V and J are TRBV27 and TRBJ1-4; D call uncertain. The germline V gene encodes CDR1 MNHEY and CDR2 SMNVEV (reference sequence). This CDR3 has 15 residues. The V gene lost 3 bases and the J gene lost 0 bases, with 8 bases spanning the gap. The CDR3 sequence is CASSLRGSTNEKLFF. The CDR3 bases are TGTGCCAGCAGTTTGCGGGGTTCAACTAATGAAAAACTGTTTTTT.

This clone came up once. The gene calls are TRBV2 and TRBJ2-5, with TRBD1 identical over 7 bases. The CDR3 has 14 amino acids. CDR1 and CDR2 (germline): SNHLY, FYNNEI. The trim removed 5 bases at V and 5 bases at J, leaving 8 bases unmatched. In nucleotides, the CDR3 is TGTGCCAGCAGTCCCGGGACAGACGGGGAGACCCAGTACTTC. Its translation: CASSPGTDGETQYF.

In DNA form, the CDR3 reads TGTGCCAGCAGCCCGGACAGGGGGACAGATACGCAGTATTTT. Residues: CASSPDRGTDTQYF. The gene calls are TRBV5-5 and TRBJ2-3; 10 positions match TRBD1. Germline-derived CDR1 and CDR2 are SGHKS and YYEKEE (reference sequence). The CDR3 is 14 residues long. Trimming took 4 bases from V and 3 from J; bases not matched to a gene: 2. Full variable domain (remainder filled in from reference TRBV5-5 and TRBJ2-3): DAGVTQSPTHLIKTRGQQVTLRCSPISGHKSVSWYQQVLGQGPQFIFQYYEKEERGRGNFPDRFSARQFPNYSSELNVNALLLGDSALYLCASSPDRGTDTQYFGPGTRLTVL.

The chain links TRBV5-4 to TRBJ2-3, with 9 positions matching TRBD2. Trimming removed 7 bases from V and 2 bases from J; junction bases left unmatched: 5. In germline, CDR1 is SGHNT, CDR2 YYREEE (reference sequence). The CDR3 is 14 residues long. The CDR3 region has the DNA TGTGCCAGCGCGGGAGGGCCTAACACAGATACGCAGTATTTT. The encoded protein is CASAGGPNTDTQYF.

The chain joins TRBV4-2 to TRBJ1-1; D may be TRBD1 (6 bases). Per germline, CDR1 LGHNA and CDR2 YNFKEQ. The CDR3 is 17 residues long. The V end was cut by 5 bases, the J end by 5 bases, with 24 bases between. The CDR3: CASSELPTKGEDTEAFF. The CDR3, as DNA: TGTGCCAGCAGCGAACTTCCTACGAAGGGGGAGGATACTGAAGCTTTCTTT.

CDR3 sequence reads: CASSPGVNSYNEQFF. Written as DNA, the CDR3 is TGTGCCAGCAGCCCAGGGGTAAACTCCTACAATGAGCAGTTCTTC. This rearrangement joins TRBV28 to TRBJ2-1; perhaps TRBD1 as D (6 bases). V lost 6 bases to trimming and J lost 0 bases, with 12 bases between them. The CDR3 totals 15 residues. In germline, CDR1 is MDHEN, CDR2 SYDVKM.

The rearrangement joins TRBV7-8 to TRBJ1-5; TRBD1 is a possible D gene (5 bases). Germline values: CDR1 SGHVS, CDR2 FQNEAQ. CDR3 length: 14 residues. V was trimmed by 0 bases and J by 11 bases, leaving 14 bases between them. The CDR3 protein is CASSLAGTVGAQHF. As DNA, the CDR3 is TGTGCCAGCAGCTTAGCCGGGACGGTTGGGGCCCAGCATTTT.

This clone is a singleton in its sample. This chain connects TRBV6-6 to TRBJ2-7, with D perhaps matching TRBD1 (6 bases). The V and J ends lost 6 bases and 6 bases respectively, with 18 bases between them. CDR1 is MNHNY, CDR2 SVGAGI, per germline (reference sequence). The CDR3 extends over 14 amino acids. The CDR3 reads CASRDGTQGTEQYF. DNA of the CDR3: TGTGCCAGCAGGGACGGGACCCAGGGGACCGAGCAGTACTTC.

This sequence joins TRBV5-1 and TRBJ1-4; D is uncertain. The CDR3 spans 13 residues. The germline gives CDR1 SGHRS, CDR2 YFSETQ. With 5 bases removed from V and 8 bases from J, the gap between germline ends came to 13 bases. CDR3 residues: CASSSKVEEKLFF. The CDR3 nucleotides read TGCGCCAGCAGTTCGAAGGTTGAGGAAAAACTGTTTTTT.

J is TRBJ2-1 and V is TRBV7-3; 14 bases match TRBD2. V lost 4 bases, J lost 5 bases, and 13 bases stayed unmatched. CDR3 length: 19 residues. Germline V gene sequence: CDR1 SGHTA, CDR2 FQGTGA. The CDR3 sequence is CASSSTGLAGVQRNNEQFF. In nucleotides, the CDR3 is TGTGCCAGCAGCTCGACGGGACTAGCGGGAGTTCAAAGAAACAATGAGCAGTTCTTC.